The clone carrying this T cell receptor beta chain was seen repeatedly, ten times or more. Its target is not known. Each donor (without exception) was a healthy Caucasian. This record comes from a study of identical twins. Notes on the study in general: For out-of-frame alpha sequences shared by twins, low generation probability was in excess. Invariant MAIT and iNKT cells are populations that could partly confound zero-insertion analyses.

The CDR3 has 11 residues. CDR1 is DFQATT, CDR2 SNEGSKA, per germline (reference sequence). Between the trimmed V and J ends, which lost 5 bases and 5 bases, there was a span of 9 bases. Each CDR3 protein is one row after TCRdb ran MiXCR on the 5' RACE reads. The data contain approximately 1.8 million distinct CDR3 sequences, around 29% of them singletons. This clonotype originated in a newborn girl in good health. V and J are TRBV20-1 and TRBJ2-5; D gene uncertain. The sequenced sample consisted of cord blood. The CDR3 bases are TGCAGTGCTCGAGCTTCGGAGACCCAGTACTTC. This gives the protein CSARASETQYF.